This is a list of T cell receptor beta chains from one sample in a study of cytomegalovirus exposure and HLA in healthy donors. Profiling relied on immunoSEQ multiplex PCR, and the TCRdb table lists in-frame clones only, not all of them. The sample totals some 130,000 clones; its top ten clones hold around 1.6%. The specimen sequenced was PBMCs. Every receptor here comes from a woman in her thirties or forties in good health and CMV-seropositive. Each CDR3 is given with its conserved first and last residue. The D gene is left open where the match is weak.

V	D	J	DNA	CDR3
TRBV28	TRBD1	TRBJ1-2	TGTGCCAGCAGTCCGAACAGGGGTTCGAGTGGCTACACCTTC	CASSPNRGSSGYTF
TRBV5-1	-	TRBJ2-7	TGCGCCAGCAGTCTTGAGGCCAGGGGTTACGAGCAGTACTTC	CASSLEARGYEQYF
TRBV11-2	TRBD2	TRBJ2-3	TGTGCCAGCAGCCGTAGCGGGAGGGCCACAGATACGCAGTATTTT	CASSRSGRATDTQYF
TRBV11-2	TRBD1	TRBJ1-1	TGTGCCAGCAGCCCCATAGAGGGACAGGGTTACACTGAAGCTTTCTTT	CASSPIEGQGYTEAFF
TRBV18	TRBD1	TRBJ2-7	TGTGCCAGCTCACTAGGGACAGACTACGAGCAGTACTTC	CASSLGTDYEQYF
TRBV5-1	TRBD2	TRBJ2-3	TGCGCCAGCAGCTTGAGAGCGGGAGGGTCGGATACGCAGTATTTT	CASSLRAGGSDTQYF
TRBV5-4	TRBD1	TRBJ2-6	TGTGCCACGGGCTGGACAGGGCGGCCCGGGGCCAACGTCCTGACTTTC	CATGWTGRPGANVLTF
TRBV5-4	-	TRBJ2-5	TGTGCCAGCAGGATAGGGGCTGGGGAGACCCAGTACTTC	CASRIGAGETQYF
TRBV11-3	-	TRBJ2-7	TGTGCCAGCAGCTTAGGAGACGAGCAGTACTTC	CASSLGDEQYF
TRBV11-3	TRBD2	TRBJ2-2	TGTGCCAGCAGCGCTTCCCGCAGCGGGAGAGGCGACACCGGGGAGCTGTTTTTT	CASSASRSGRGDTGELFF
TRBV5-4	TRBD2	TRBJ2-2	TGTGCCAGCAGGGACGGACTAGCGGGAGTTTTCGGGGAGCTGTTTTTT	CASRDGLAGVFGELFF
TRBV29-1	-	TRBJ2-7	TGCAGCGTGGTAGCACAGGGTCTGTCCTACGAGCAGTACTTC	CSVVAQGLSYEQYF
TRBV7-9	-	TRBJ2-7	TGTGCCAGCAGCTTAGTTGGTGGAGAGGGCTACGAGCAGTACTTC	CASSLVGGEGYEQYF
TRBV10-3	-	TRBJ1-1	TGTGCCATCAGTGTAACAGAGAACACTGAAGCTTTCTTT	CAISVTENTEAFF
TRBV18	-	TRBJ2-7	TGTGCCAGCTCACCATTAGGCTCTAGCGCGGACGAGCAGTACTTC	CASSPLGSSADEQYF
TRBV5-1	-	TRBJ1-1	TGCGCCAGCAGAATAACGACAGCGAACACTGAAGCTTTCTTT	CASRITTANTEAFF
TRBV19	TRBD1	TRBJ2-7	TGTGCCAGTAGTCGAGGACAGGGCGTATACGAGCAGTACTTC	CASSRGQGVYEQYF
TRBV30	-	TRBJ2-7	TGTGCCTGGAGTGTACGAGGAGGGGCCACCTACGAGCAGTACTTC	CAWSVRGGATYEQYF
TRBV6-1	-	TRBJ1-5	TGTGCCAGCAGTGAAGGGGGAGGAGGGTACAATCAGCCCCAGCATTTT	CASSEGGGGYNQPQHF
TRBV19	TRBD1	TRBJ1-2	TGTGCCAGTAGTCCCGGAGGGGGCCGTAACTATGGCTACACCTTC	CASSPGGGRNYGYTF
TRBV28	TRBD1	TRBJ2-5	TGTGCCAGCAGTCAGGGGGCAGAGACCCAGTACTTC	CASSQGAETQYF
TRBV7-3	-	TRBJ2-5	TGTGCCAGCAGCTCGCAGGCGTCTACAGAGACCCAGTACTTC	CASSSQASTETQYF
TRBV10-3	-	TRBJ1-5	TGTGCCATCAGTCCCGGAACAGGGTTGGGCAATCAGCCCCAGCATTTT	CAISPGTGLGNQPQHF
TRBV7-9	-	TRBJ1-1	TGTGCCAGCAGATCAACCACAGGGAACACTGAAGCTTTCTTT	CASRSTTGNTEAFF
TRBV28	TRBD1	TRBJ1-1	TGTGCCAGCAGTTCCCCAAGGACAGGGGGCGGGTACACTGAAGCTTTCTTT	CASSSPRTGGGYTEAFF
TRBV5-6	TRBD2	TRBJ2-7	TGTGCCAGCGCATCTTTGGGGCTAGCGGGAGTCGAGCAGTACTTC	CASASLGLAGVEQYF
TRBV19	TRBD1	TRBJ2-1	TGTGCCAGTAGTGTCGGACAGGGTAATGAGCAGTTCTTC	CASSVGQGNEQFF
TRBV6-1	-	TRBJ2-1	TGTGCCAGCAGGGGCGTGAGCTATGAGCAGTTCTTC	CASRGVSYEQFF
TRBV11-3	-	TRBJ2-1	TGTGCCAGCAGCCAAGGGGTAGCGGTTAACCACAATGAGCAGTTCTTC	CASSQGVAVNHNEQFF
TRBV5-6	-	TRBJ2-5	TGTGCCAGCAGCTCCGAGGGGAGGGGGCAAGAGACCCAGTACTTC	CASSSEGRGQETQYF
TRBV7-3	-	TRBJ2-3	TGTGCCAGCAGCTCCTTCACAGATACGCAGTATTTT	CASSSFTDTQYF
TRBV28	TRBD2	TRBJ2-3	TGTGCCAGCAGTTTGGCGGGGGCAGATACGCAGTATTTT	CASSLAGADTQYF
TRBV5-4	-	TRBJ2-3	TGTGCCAGCAGCTTGGGACCGACAGGTCCCACGGGTACGCAGTATTTT	CASSLGPTGPTGTQYF
TRBV15	-	TRBJ1-3	TGTGCCACCAGCAGGTATCCTGGAAACACCATATATTTT	CATSRYPGNTIYF
TRBV4-1	TRBD1	TRBJ2-1	TGCGCCAGCAGCCAAGACCCGGACAGGGCCAATGAGCAGTTCTTC	CASSQDPDRANEQFF
TRBV7-9	-	TRBJ2-2	TGTGCCAGCAACGAAGGGGTGGGGGAGCTGTTTTTT	CASNEGVGELFF
TRBV25-1	TRBD2	TRBJ2-5	TGTGCCAGCAGTGCCGGGGGCGGGAGGGCGGAGACCCAGTACTTC	CASSAGGGRAETQYF
TRBV14	-	TRBJ2-1	TGTGCCAGCAGCCAAGACCAGGGGCGAGGGGAGCAGTTCTTC	CASSQDQGRGEQFF
TRBV10-3	TRBD2	TRBJ2-7	TGTGCCATCAGCGTGCTCAACAGGGCTGTGGATGCTAGCGGGAGGTACGAGCAGTACTTC	CAISVLNRAVDASGRYEQYF
TRBV28	-	TRBJ1-2	TGTGCCAGCACCCCCGGGGGTTATGGCTACACCTTC	CASTPGGYGYTF
TRBV4-1	-	TRBJ2-1	TGCGCCAGCAGCCAAGATCTCGGGCCGAGCGGTATCTCCTACAATGAGCAGTTCTTC	CASSQDLGPSGISYNEQFF
TRBV13	-	TRBJ2-1	TGTGCCAGCAGCCTATTCTACAATGAGCAGTTCTTC	CASSLFYNEQFF
TRBV11-3	-	TRBJ2-1	TGTGCCAGCAGTTTTGGGCCCGCTTCCAATGAGCAGTTCTTC	CASSFGPASNEQFF
TRBV30	TRBD2	TRBJ2-1	TGTGCCTGGACCTCTGGACTAGCGGGATACAATGAGCAGTTCTTC	CAWTSGLAGYNEQFF
TRBV14	-	TRBJ2-7	TGTGCCAGCAGCCGGCTCAATTCCTACGAGCAGTACTTC	CASSRLNSYEQYF
TRBV28	TRBD2	TRBJ2-1	TGTGCCAGCAGGGGACGGGAACACCGCCTTGCTAGCGGGAGGATCGATGAGCAGTTCTTC	CASRGREHRLASGRIDEQFF
TRBV28	-	TRBJ1-5	TGTGCCAGCAGTTCTGGGGGGGGCGCGGGGCAGCCCCAGCATTTT	CASSSGGGAGQPQHF
TRBV28	-	TRBJ2-7	TGTGCCAGCAGTCTGGTCGGAGGGTACGAGCAGTACTTC	CASSLVGGYEQYF
TRBV19	-	TRBJ2-3	TGTGCCAGCAGGGGTTTTCCTACAGATACGCAGTATTTT	CASRGFPTDTQYF
TRBV4-3	TRBD2	TRBJ2-1	TGCGCCAGCAGCCGAAGAGCATTTCTGGGGGAGGGGTCCTACAATGAGCAGTTCTTC	CASSRRAFLGEGSYNEQFF
TRBV7-6	TRBD1	TRBJ2-7	TGTGCCAGCAGCCCCCGGGGACAGGGGGCTGGGGAGCAGTACTTC	CASSPRGQGAGEQYF
TRBV7-2	TRBD1	TRBJ2-7	TGTGCCAGCAGCAAACAGGGACAGGTTTCCTACGAGCAGTACTTC	CASSKQGQVSYEQYF